This T cell receptor (beta chain) is drawn from a study of brain T cells in children with intractable seizures. CDR1 and CDR2 (germline): DFQATT, SNEGSKA (reference sequence). This CDR3 comprises 11 residues. As for this clone: The target antigen is unknown.

The sample's time point: blood from clinic visit 5 months post-surgery; TSC patient then seizure free. Surgery cases with the highest brain T cell transcript signatures were chosen for sequencing. Before surgery, patients took at least one anti-epileptic drug. Measured with immunoSEQ multiplex PCR; TCRdb has only the in-frame clones, and not every one. The sample carries approximately 330,000 clones, 93% recorded once. The study's findings and limits: Patients' HCMV serostatus was unknown; virus specificity rests on CDR3 similarity alone. Pre- and post-surgery blood differed in depth, so pre-surgery absences may be undersampling.

This sequence was found in a boy in the first two years of life with tuberous sclerosis and intractable seizures. The chain is built from TRBV20-1 and TRBJ2-3; TRBD2 is a possible D gene (5 bases). The sample was peripheral blood, taken less than 6 months after surgery. CDR3 nucleotides: TGCGAGGTAGAGAGGGAAGATACGCAGTATTTT. Protein sequence: CEVEREDTQYF.